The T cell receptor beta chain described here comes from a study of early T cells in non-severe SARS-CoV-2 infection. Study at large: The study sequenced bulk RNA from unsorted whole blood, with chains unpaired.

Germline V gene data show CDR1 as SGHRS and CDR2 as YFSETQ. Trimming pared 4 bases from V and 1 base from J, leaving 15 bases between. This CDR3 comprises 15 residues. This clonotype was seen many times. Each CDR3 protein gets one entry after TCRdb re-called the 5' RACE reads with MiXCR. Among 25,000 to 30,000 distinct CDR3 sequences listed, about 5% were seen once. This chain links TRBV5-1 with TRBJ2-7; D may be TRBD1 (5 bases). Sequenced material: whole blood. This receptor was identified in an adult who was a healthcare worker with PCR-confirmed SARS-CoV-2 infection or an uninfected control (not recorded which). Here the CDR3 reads CASSQGSSVSYEQYF. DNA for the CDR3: TGCGCCAGCAGCCAGGGATCGAGTGTATCCTACGAGCAGTACTTC.